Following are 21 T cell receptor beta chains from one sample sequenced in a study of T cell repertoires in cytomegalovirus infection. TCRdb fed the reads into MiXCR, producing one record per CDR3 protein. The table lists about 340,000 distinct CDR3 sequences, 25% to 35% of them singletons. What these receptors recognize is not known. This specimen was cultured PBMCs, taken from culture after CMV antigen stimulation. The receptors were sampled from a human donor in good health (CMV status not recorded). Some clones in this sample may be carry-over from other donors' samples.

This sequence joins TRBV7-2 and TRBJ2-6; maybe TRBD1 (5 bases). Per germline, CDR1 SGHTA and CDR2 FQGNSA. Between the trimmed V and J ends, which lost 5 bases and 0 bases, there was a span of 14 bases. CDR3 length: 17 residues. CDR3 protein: CASSPAGPPSGANVLTF. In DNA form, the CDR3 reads TGTGCCAGCAGCCCGGCAGGGCCCCCCTCTGGGGCCAACGTCCTGACTTTC.

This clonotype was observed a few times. The CDR3 DNA sequence: TGCGCCAGCAGCTTGGGGACTAGCTCAACCCATCTCTACGAGCAGTACTTC. Translated: CASSLGTSSTHLYEQYF. The chain is built from TRBV5-1 and TRBJ2-7; 8 bases align to TRBD2. The germline gives CDR1 SGHRS, CDR2 YFSETQ. CDR3 length equals 17 residues. V gave up 0 bases and J gave up 3 bases; unmatched junction bases: 11. The variable domain in full, completed from reference TRBV5-1 and TRBJ2-7, reads KAGVTQTPRYLIKTRGQQVTLSCSPISGHRSVSWYQQTPGQGLQFLFEYFSETQRNKGNFPGRFSGRQFSNSRSEMNVSTLELGDSALYLCASSLGTSSTHLYEQYFGPGTRLTVT.

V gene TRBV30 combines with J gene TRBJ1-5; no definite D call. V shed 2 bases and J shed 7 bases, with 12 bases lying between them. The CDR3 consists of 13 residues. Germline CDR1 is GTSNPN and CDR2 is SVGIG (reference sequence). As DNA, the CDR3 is TGTGCCTGGAGTCTTAGTGGGGAACAGCCCCAGCATTTT. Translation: CAWSLSGEQPQHF.

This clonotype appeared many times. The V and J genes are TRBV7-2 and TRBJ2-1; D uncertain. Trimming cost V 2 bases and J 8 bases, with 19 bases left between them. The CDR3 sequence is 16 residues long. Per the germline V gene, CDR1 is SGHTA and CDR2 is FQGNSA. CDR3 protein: CASSLYARGLGDEQFF. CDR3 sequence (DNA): TGTGCCAGCAGCTTATATGCCCGTGGGTTAGGTGATGAGCAGTTCTTC.

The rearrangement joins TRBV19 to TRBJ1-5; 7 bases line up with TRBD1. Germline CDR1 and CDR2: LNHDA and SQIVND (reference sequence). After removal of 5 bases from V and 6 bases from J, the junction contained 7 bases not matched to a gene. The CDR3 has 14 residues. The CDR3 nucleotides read TGTGCCAGTAGTCTGGACAGGCCCGGTCAGCCCCAGCATTTT. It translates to CASSLDRPGQPQHF.

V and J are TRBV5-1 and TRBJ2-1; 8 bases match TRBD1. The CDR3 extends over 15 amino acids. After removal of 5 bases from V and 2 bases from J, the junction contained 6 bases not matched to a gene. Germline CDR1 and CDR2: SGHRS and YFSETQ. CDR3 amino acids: CASRRGTGAYNEQFF. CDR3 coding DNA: TGCGCCAGCAGACGGGGGACAGGAGCCTACAATGAGCAGTTCTTC. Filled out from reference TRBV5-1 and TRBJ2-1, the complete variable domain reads KAGVTQTPRYLIKTRGQQVTLSCSPISGHRSVSWYQQTPGQGLQFLFEYFSETQRNKGNFPGRFSGRQFSNSRSEMNVSTLELGDSALYLCASRRGTGAYNEQFFGPGTRLTVL.

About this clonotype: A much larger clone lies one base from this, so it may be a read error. This chain's CDR3 is CASSLTLQGGERYF. In DNA, the CDR3 is TGTGCCAGCAGCCTTACCTTACAGGGGGGCGAGCGGTACTTC. V is TRBV7-2 and J is TRBJ2-7, with 8 bases aligning to TRBD1. The CDR3 consists of 14 residues. Germline V gene data show CDR1 as SGHTA and CDR2 as FQGNSA.

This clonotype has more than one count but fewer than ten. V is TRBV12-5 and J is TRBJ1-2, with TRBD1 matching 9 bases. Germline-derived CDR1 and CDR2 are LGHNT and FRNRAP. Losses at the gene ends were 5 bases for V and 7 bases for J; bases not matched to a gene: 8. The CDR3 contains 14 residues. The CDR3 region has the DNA TGTGCTAGTGGTCCTGGGACAGGGCGAAGTGGCTACACCTTC. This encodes CASGPGTGRSGYTF.

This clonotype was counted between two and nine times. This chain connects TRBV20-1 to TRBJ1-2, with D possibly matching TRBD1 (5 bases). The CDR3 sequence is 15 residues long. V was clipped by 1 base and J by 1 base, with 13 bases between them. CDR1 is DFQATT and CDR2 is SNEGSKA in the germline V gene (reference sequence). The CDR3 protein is CSARAGGGDNYGYTF. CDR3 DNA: TGCAGTGCTAGAGCGGGTGGGGGGGATAACTATGGCTACACCTTC.

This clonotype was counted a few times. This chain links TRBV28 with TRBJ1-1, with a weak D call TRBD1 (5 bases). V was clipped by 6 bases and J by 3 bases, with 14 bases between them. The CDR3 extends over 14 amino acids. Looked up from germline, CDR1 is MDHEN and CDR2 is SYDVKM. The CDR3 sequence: CASRLGGEYTEAFF. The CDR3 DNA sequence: TGTGCCAGCAGACTGGGGGGAGAGTACACTGAAGCTTTCTTT. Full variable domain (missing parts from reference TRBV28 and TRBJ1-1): DVKVTQSSRYLVKRTGEKVFLECVQDMDHENMFWYRQDPGLGLRLIYFSYDVKMKEKGDIPEGYSVSREKKERFSLILESASTNQTSMYLCASRLGGEYTEAFFGQGTRLTVV.

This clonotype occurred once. The CDR3 spells CASSHQAPISEAFF. The CDR3 DNA reads TGTGCCAGCAGTCACCAGGCCCCCATAAGTGAAGCTTTCTTT. The chain employs TRBV27 and TRBJ1-1; no firm D call. Trimming shortened V by 5 bases and J by 7 bases, and 17 bases separated the two germline ends. Germline CDR1 and CDR2: MNHEY and SMNVEV (reference sequence). This CDR3 spans 14 amino acids.

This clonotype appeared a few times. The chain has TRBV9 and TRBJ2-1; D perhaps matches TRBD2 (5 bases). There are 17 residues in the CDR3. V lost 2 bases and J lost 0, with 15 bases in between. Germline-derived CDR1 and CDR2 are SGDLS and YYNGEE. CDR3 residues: CASSVEEDGRSYNEQFF. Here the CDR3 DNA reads TGTGCCAGCAGCGTCGAGGAGGACGGACGCTCCTACAATGAGCAGTTCTTC.

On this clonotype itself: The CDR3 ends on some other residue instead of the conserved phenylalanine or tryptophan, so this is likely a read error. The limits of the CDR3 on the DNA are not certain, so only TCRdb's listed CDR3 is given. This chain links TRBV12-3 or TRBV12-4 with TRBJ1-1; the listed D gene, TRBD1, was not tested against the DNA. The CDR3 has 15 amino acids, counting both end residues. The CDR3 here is CASSLGTGAGAGAYL.

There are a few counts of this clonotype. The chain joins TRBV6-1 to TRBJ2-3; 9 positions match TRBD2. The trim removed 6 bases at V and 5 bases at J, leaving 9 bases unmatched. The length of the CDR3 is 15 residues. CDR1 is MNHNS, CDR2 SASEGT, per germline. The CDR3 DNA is TGTGCCAGCAGCGAAAGGGCGGGAGGGAGAGATACGCAGTATTTT. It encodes CASSERAGGRDTQYF.

CDR3 residues: CASSWQGAANEKLFF. The CDR3 DNA follows: TGCGCCAGCAGCTGGCAGGGGGCGGCTAATGAAAAACTGTTTTTT. This sequence joins TRBV5-1 and TRBJ1-4, with 8 bases that match TRBD1. The germline gives CDR1 SGHRS, CDR2 YFSETQ. The ends lost 3 bases at V and 3 bases at J; junction bases unmatched: 4. This CDR3 contains 15 residues.

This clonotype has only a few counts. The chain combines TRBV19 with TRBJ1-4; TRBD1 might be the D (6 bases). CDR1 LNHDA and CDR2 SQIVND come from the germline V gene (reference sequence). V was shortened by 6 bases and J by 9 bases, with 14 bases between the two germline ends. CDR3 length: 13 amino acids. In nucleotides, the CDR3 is TGTGCCAGTAGCGACAGGAATTGGAAAAAACTGTTTTTT. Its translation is CASSDRNWKKLFF.

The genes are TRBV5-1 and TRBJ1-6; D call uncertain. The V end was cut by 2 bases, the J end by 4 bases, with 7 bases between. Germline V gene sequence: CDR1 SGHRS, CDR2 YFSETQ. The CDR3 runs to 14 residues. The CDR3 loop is CASSLEAYNSPLHF. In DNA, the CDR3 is TGCGCCAGCAGCTTAGAAGCGTATAATTCACCCCTCCACTTT.

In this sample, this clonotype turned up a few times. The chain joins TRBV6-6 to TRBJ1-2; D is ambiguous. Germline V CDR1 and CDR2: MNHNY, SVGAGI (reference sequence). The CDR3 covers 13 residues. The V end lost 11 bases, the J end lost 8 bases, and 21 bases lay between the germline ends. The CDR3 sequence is CAGVRANGGGYTF. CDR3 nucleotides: TGTGCCGGAGTCCGGGCTAACGGTGGCGGCTACACCTTC.

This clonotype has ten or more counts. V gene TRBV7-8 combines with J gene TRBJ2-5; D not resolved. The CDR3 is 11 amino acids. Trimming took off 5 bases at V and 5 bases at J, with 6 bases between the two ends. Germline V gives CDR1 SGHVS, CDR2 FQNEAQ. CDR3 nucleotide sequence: TGTGCCAGCAGCCCCTCGGAGACCCAGTACTTC. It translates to CASSPSETQYF.

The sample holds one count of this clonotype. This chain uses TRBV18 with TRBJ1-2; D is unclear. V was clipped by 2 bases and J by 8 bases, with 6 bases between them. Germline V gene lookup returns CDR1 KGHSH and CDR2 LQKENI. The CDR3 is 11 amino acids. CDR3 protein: CASSPSRGYTF. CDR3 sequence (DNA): TGTGCCAGCTCACCAAGCCGGGGCTACACCTTC.

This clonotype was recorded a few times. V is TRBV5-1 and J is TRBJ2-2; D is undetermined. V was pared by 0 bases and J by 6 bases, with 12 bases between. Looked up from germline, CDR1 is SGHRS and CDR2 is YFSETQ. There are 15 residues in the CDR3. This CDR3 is CASSLEGSFAGELFF. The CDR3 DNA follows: TGCGCCAGCAGCTTGGAGGGCAGTTTCGCCGGGGAGCTGTTTTTT.